The 29 T cell receptor beta chains below were found in one sample sequenced in a study of T cell responses to AZD1222 COVID-19 vaccine. TCRdb keeps only in-frame clones here, not all; method: immunoSEQ multiplex PCR. The data show around 130,000 clones, around 83% seen once. This material consisted of peripheral blood, taken 28 days after the second AZD1222 dose. These receptors were taken from an adult who received the AZD1222 COVID-19 vaccine.

This rearrangement joins TRBV5-1 to TRBJ1-2, with 8 positions matching TRBD1. The CDR3 contains 15 residues. Germline loops: CDR1 SGHRS, CDR2 YFSETQ. J was trimmed by 6 bases and V by 5 bases; bases with no gene match: 12. The CDR3 nucleotides read TGCGCCAGCAGGGAGCGGACAGGGACGATGGATGGCTACACCTTC. Encoded protein: CASRERTGTMDGYTF.

V and J are TRBV7-9 and TRBJ1-5, with a tentative D call TRBD1 (5 bases). The germline CDR1 and CDR2 sequences are SEHNR and FQNEAQ (reference sequence). Between the trimmed V and J ends, which lost 1 base and 4 bases, there was a span of 11 bases. The CDR3 covers 15 residues. The CDR3 DNA is TGTGCCAGCAGCTTAGGGGCGGGGCCGAATCAGCCCCAGCATTTT. Its translation is CASSLGAGPNQPQHF.

The gene calls are TRBV28 and TRBJ2-1; unclear D gene. This CDR3 has 12 residues. V lost 2 bases and J lost 9, with 8 bases in between. Germline CDR1 reads MDHEN; CDR2 reads SYDVKM. The CDR3 DNA follows: TGTGCCAGCAGTTTAATTTTGGGTGAGCAGTTCTTC. Its protein product is CASSLILGEQFF.

This clone came up a few times. The CDR3 spells CAWSVGQTYEQYF. Written as DNA, the CDR3 is TGTGCCTGGAGTGTGGGACAAACCTACGAGCAGTACTTC. The chain has TRBV30 and TRBJ2-7; tentative D call: TRBD1 (6 bases). The CDR3 has 13 residues. Germline CDR1 reads GTSNPN; CDR2 reads SVGIG (reference sequence). V was cut by 0 bases and J by 2 bases, with 8 bases left in between.

The chain couples TRBV10-3 to TRBJ2-3, with TRBD2 matching over 14 bases. Germline-derived CDR1 and CDR2 are ENHRY and SYGVKD. This CDR3 contains 19 residues. V shed 3 bases and J 2 bases; nucleotides not matched to a gene: 10. The CDR3 sequence: CAISDPGTSGGLLTDTQYF. The CDR3 bases are TGTGCCATCAGTGATCCCGGGACTAGCGGGGGACTCCTCACAGATACGCAGTATTTT.

This clone came up a few times. This chain's CDR3 is CASSLQEAGSPLHF. Written as DNA, the CDR3 is TGTGCCAGCAGTTTACAGGAGGCCGGGTCACCCCTCCACTTT. The chain couples TRBV6-2 or TRBV6-3 to TRBJ1-6, with D possibly matching TRBD1 (5 bases). CDR1 and CDR2 (germline): MNHEY, SVGEGT. The CDR3 is made up of 14 amino acids. Trimming removed 4 bases from V and 10 bases from J, with 14 bases in between.

This chain uses TRBV28 with TRBJ2-2, with TRBD1 matching 12 bases. This CDR3 is 15 amino acids long. V lost 6 bases, J lost 4 bases, and 3 bases stayed unmatched. Germline lookup yields CDR1 MDHEN and CDR2 SYDVKM. The DNA of the CDR3 is TGTGCCAGCAGGGGGGGACAGGGGGCCACCGGGGAGCTGTTTTTT. This sequence encodes CASRGGQGATGELFF.

The chain carries TRBV7-3 and TRBJ1-6, with D uncertain. The germline gives CDR1 SGHTA, CDR2 FQGTGA. This CDR3 is built from 16 residues. V lost 6 bases to trimming and J lost 5 bases, with 17 bases between them. The CDR3 reads CASSERPPGNNSPLHF. The CDR3 DNA reads TGTGCCAGCAGTGAGAGGCCCCCTGGCAATAATTCACCCCTCCACTTT.

This clone was observed a single time. CDR3 nucleotides: TGTGCCAGCAGCCAATCTCGAAGTCGCAGGGGCTACACCTTC. Translating gives CASSQSRSRRGYTF. J is TRBJ1-2 and V is TRBV14; D unresolved. This CDR3 has 14 residues. Germline CDR1 is SGHDN and CDR2 is FVKESK. With 2 bases removed from V and 8 bases from J, the gap between germline ends came to 15 bases.

V gene TRBV18 combines with J gene TRBJ2-7; D is possibly TRBD1 (5 bases). The germline V and J ends were trimmed by 0 bases and 1 base, with 10 bases remaining between them. The CDR3 has 15 amino acids. Per germline, CDR1 KGHSH and CDR2 LQKENI. CDR3 DNA sequence: TGTGCCAGCTCACCACCGGGGCTGGGTTCCTACGAGCAGTACTTC. Protein product: CASSPPGLGSYEQYF.

This sequence joins TRBV24-1 and TRBJ1-5; 8 bases agree with TRBD1. The CDR3 covers 16 residues. The V gene end was trimmed by 2 bases and the J gene end by 7 bases; junction bases not matched to a gene: 9. Germline assignment: CDR1 KGHDR and CDR2 SFDVKD. CDR3 amino acids: CATSDSRQGIGQPQHF. The CDR3 DNA sequence: TGTGCCACCAGTGATTCGAGACAGGGGATCGGGCAGCCCCAGCATTTT.

The chain links TRBV28 to TRBJ1-5, with D perhaps matching TRBD1 (5 bases). Germline V gene sequence: CDR1 MDHEN, CDR2 SYDVKM. The CDR3 totals 12 residues. V lost 11 bases, J lost 3 bases, and 11 bases lay in between. CDR3 residues: CAGGRNNQPQHF. The CDR3 nucleotides are TGTGCCGGGGGACGGAACAATCAGCCCCAGCATTTT.

The genes are TRBV19 and TRBJ2-2, with D perhaps matching TRBD2 (5 bases). V was shortened by 8 bases and J by 1 base, with 11 bases between the two germline ends. CDR3 size: 14 residues. CDR1 and CDR2 from the germline V gene are LNHDA and SQIVND (reference sequence). The CDR3 sequence: CASEDSMNTGELFF. The CDR3 coding sequence is TGTGCCAGTGAGGACTCAATGAACACCGGGGAGCTGTTTTTT.

This clone was seen just once. CDR3 sequence: CASSDPKRQSGEKLFF. CDR3 nucleotides: TGTGCCAGCAGTGATCCCAAACGACAGAGCGGTGAAAAACTGTTTTTT. This sequence joins TRBV25-1 and TRBJ1-4, with a possible D match to TRBD1 (5 bases). The V end lost 3 bases, the J end lost 7 bases, and 18 bases lay between the germline ends. Germline values: CDR1 MGHDK, CDR2 SYGVNS. The length of the CDR3 is 16 residues.

J is TRBJ1-5 and V is TRBV7-2, with 7 positions matching TRBD1. J was trimmed by 3 bases and V by 5 bases; bases with no gene match: 7. Germline V gene data show CDR1 as SGHTA and CDR2 as FQGNSA. The CDR3 sequence is 15 residues long. This chain's CDR3 is CASSEGQETNQPQHF. For the CDR3, the DNA is TGTGCCAGCAGCGAAGGACAGGAGACCAATCAGCCCCAGCATTTT.

The chain uses TRBV4-3 and TRBJ2-5; no clear D gene. Germline V CDR1 and CDR2: LGHNA, YSLEER. The CDR3 has 15 residues. The V and J ends lost 1 base and 0 bases respectively, with 9 bases between them. CDR3 sequence: CASSQVGSDQETQYF. The CDR3 nucleotides read TGCGCCAGCAGCCAAGTCGGGTCGGACCAAGAGACCCAGTACTTC.

This clone came up once. V usage is TRBV5-6 and J usage is TRBJ1-1; 11 bases fit TRBD1. The CDR3 sequence is 17 residues long. CDR1 and CDR2 (germline): SGHDT, YYEEEE. V dropped 4 bases and J dropped 0; count of bases not matched to a gene: 8. This CDR3 is CASSRRTGGLMNTEAFF. Written as DNA, the CDR3 is TGTGCCAGCAGCAGGAGGACAGGGGGCCTTATGAACACTGAAGCTTTCTTT.

The chain is built from TRBV5-5 and TRBJ2-7, with unresolved D. The V end lost 3 bases, the J end lost 0 bases, and 7 bases lay between the germline ends. CDR3 size: 13 residues. Germline CDR1 is SGHKS and CDR2 is YYEKEE (reference sequence). CDR3 nucleotide sequence: TGTGCCAGCAGCTCAGACCCCTCCTACGAGCAGTACTTC. This gives the protein CASSSDPSYEQYF.

The genes are TRBV6-5 and TRBJ1-1, with no clear D. CDR3 length: 12 residues. CDR1 is MNHEY and CDR2 is SVGAGI in the germline V gene. Trimming removed 5 bases from V and 1 base from J, with 5 bases in between. CDR3: CASSRTNTEAFF. CDR3 bases: TGTGCCAGCAGTAGGACGAACACTGAAGCTTTCTTT.

The genes are TRBV5-1 and TRBJ1-4; D is perhaps TRBD1 (6 bases). CDR1 and CDR2 (germline): SGHRS, YFSETQ. This CDR3 is 14 amino acids long. V shed 4 bases and J shed 5 bases, with 12 bases lying between them. The CDR3 loop is CASSPRTGNEKLFF. Written as DNA, the CDR3 is TGCGCCAGCAGCCCCCGTACAGGGAATGAAAAACTGTTTTTT.

The chain uses TRBV6-5 and TRBJ1-6; D not certain. Trimming removed 8 bases at V and 3 bases at J, with 8 bases between. This CDR3 comprises 13 residues. In germline, CDR1 is MNHEY, CDR2 SVGAGI. The CDR3 sequence: CASLTDYNSPLHF. In nucleotides, the CDR3 is TGTGCCAGCCTGACGGACTATAATTCACCCCTCCACTTT.

This chain connects TRBV5-1 to TRBJ2-3; D gene uncertain. Germline V gene lookup returns CDR1 SGHRS and CDR2 YFSETQ. V lost 3 bases, J lost 5 bases, and 7 bases lay in between. The CDR3 covers 12 residues. CDR3 amino acids: CASSSDLDTQYF. CDR3 DNA: TGCGCCAGCAGCTCGGACCTAGATACGCAGTATTTT.

The rearrangement joins TRBV25-1 to TRBJ1-2, with 8 bases matching TRBD1. The V gene's germline CDR1 is MGHDK and CDR2 SYGVNS. The CDR3 is 15 residues long. V lost 3 bases to trimming and J lost 1 base; unmatched junction nucleotides: 4. CDR3 bases: TGTGCCAGCAGTGACGACAGGGGTCTTAACTATGGCTACACCTTC. Translation gives CASSDDRGLNYGYTF.

The V call is TRBV29-1, the J call TRBJ1-1; weak D call: TRBD1 (6 bases). The CDR3 has 13 amino acids. Germline V lookup: CDR1 SQVTM, CDR2 ANQGSEA. Trimming took 7 bases from V and 3 from J, leaving 15 bases between them. The DNA of the CDR3 is TGCAGCGCGACCACAGGGAGGGACACTGAAGCTTTCTTT. Its translation is CSATTGRDTEAFF.

The V call is TRBV30, the J call TRBJ1-2; D may be TRBD1 (5 bases). The CDR3 extends over 13 amino acids. Per germline, CDR1 GTSNPN and CDR2 SVGIG (reference sequence). With 5 bases removed from V and 7 bases from J, the gap between germline ends came to 17 bases. CDR3 sequence (DNA): TGTGCCTGGGCCTGGGACTCGAGATCTGGCTACACCTTC. Protein: CAWAWDSRSGYTF. Full variable domain (missing parts from reference TRBV30 and TRBJ1-2): SQTIHQWPATLVQPVGSPLSLECTVEGTSNPNLYWYRQAAGRGLQLLFYSVGIGQISSEVPQNLSASRPQDRQFILSSKKLLLSDSGFYLCAWAWDSRSGYTFGSGTRLTVV.

This sequence joins TRBV9 and TRBJ1-2; TRBD1 is a possible D gene (5 bases). V dropped 0 bases and J dropped 4 bases, with 7 bases sitting between them. Germline V CDR1 and CDR2: SGDLS, YYNGEE. This CDR3 has 13 amino acids. CDR3 DNA sequence: TGTGCCAGCAGCGTAGGACAGCTCTATGGCTACACCTTC. Its translation: CASSVGQLYGYTF.

The chain couples TRBV28 to TRBJ1-6; D is ambiguous. CDR1 is MDHEN and CDR2 is SYDVKM in the germline V gene. Between the trimmed V and J ends, which lost 4 bases and 7 bases, there was a span of 8 bases. This CDR3 is built from 13 residues. Here the CDR3 reads CASSSHMNSPLHF. The DNA of the CDR3 is TGTGCCAGCAGTTCACACATGAATTCACCCCTCCACTTT.

V usage is TRBV30 and J usage is TRBJ1-1; D is possibly TRBD1 (5 bases). The length of the CDR3 is 14 residues. Trimming left V 0 bases short and J 2 bases short, with 10 bases between. Germline CDR1 is GTSNPN and CDR2 is SVGIG (reference sequence). This CDR3 reads CAWSVPRGNTEAFF. CDR3 nucleotides: TGTGCCTGGAGTGTACCGCGGGGCAACACTGAAGCTTTCTTT.

The chain combines TRBV10-3 with TRBJ1-2; no clear D. V gave up 2 bases and J gave up 0 bases, with 4 bases separating them. This CDR3 has 13 residues. Germline V gene data show CDR1 as ENHRY and CDR2 as SYGVKD. CDR3 bases: TGTGCCATCAGTGAGGTGGCTAACTATGGCTACACCTTC. Amino acids: CAISEVANYGYTF.